The sequence of this TCR beta chain was determined in a study of Ad26.COV2.S vaccination and SARS-CoV-2 variants. Regarding the study as a whole: Vaccine and placebo recipients had comparable breadth of non-spike TCRs.

For this clone: As yet, its antigen is unknown.

Profiling relied on immunoSEQ multiplex PCR, and the TCRdb table lists in-frame clones only, not all of them. The repertoire includes fewer than 500,000 clones, about 90% of them detected once, and less than 5.5% sits in the top ten. Treatment noted: 15 to 20 received Ad26.COV2.S at low or high dose, single or two shots; a few received placebo; per-sample allocation not given. Specimen acquisition occurred on day 63 following the initial vaccine or placebo injection. The donor's status was that of an adult aged 18-55 years in Boston. Germline CDR1 is KGHSH and CDR2 is LQKENI. The CDR3 totals 19 residues. The V gene lost 0 bases and the J gene lost 0 bases, with 18 bases spanning the gap.

The sample in question was peripheral blood, obtained in a trial of Ad26.COV2.S vaccine versus placebo. This clonotype was obtained from a person between 18 and 65 years old who received the Ad26.COV2.S COVID-19 vaccine or a placebo. The chain couples TRBV18 to TRBJ2-1; D possibly corresponds to TRBD2 (5 bases). In DNA, the CDR3 is TGTGCCAGCTCACCACCCCCTTGGTTCGGGGTTAGCTCCTACAATGAGCAGTTCTTC. Its protein is CASSPPPWFGVSSYNEQFF.